The 32 T cell receptor beta chains in this list originate from one sample, sequenced in a study of T cells in Graves' hyperthyroidism and ophthalmopathy. Using RNA transcripts as the source, TCR beta CDR3 regions were amplified. When the TCR CDR3 underwent first-round RT-PCR, the HTBI primer set was used. TCRdb independently ran MiXCR on the multiplex PCR reads; one entry per CDR3 protein. Of under 400,000 distinct CDR3 sequences in the sample, 20% to 25% were seen once. Sequenced material: blood. The receptors stem from a man over 45 with Graves' hyperthyroidism.

This chain joins TRBV5-1 and TRBJ2-2; maybe TRBD2 (6 bases). In germline, CDR1 is SGHRS, CDR2 YFSETQ. Trimming stripped 0 bases from V and 10 bases from J, with 7 bases between. This CDR3 contains 12 residues. This CDR3 is CASSLGEVELFF. CDR3 bases: TGCGCCAGCAGCTTGGGGGAGGTGGAGCTGTTTTTT.

The genes are TRBV3-1 and TRBJ2-3; D possibly corresponds to TRBD2 (5 bases). Deletions cut 4 bases from V and 2 bases from J, with 13 bases between. Germline V CDR1 and CDR2: LGHDT, YNNKEL (reference sequence). This CDR3 region has 15 residues. As DNA, the CDR3 is TGTGCCAGCAGCCGGGTTAGCGAGTCCACAGATACGCAGTATTTT. Translated, it gives CASSRVSESTDTQYF.

This clonotype was seen more than once but under ten times. The chain links TRBV7-2 to TRBJ2-5; 7 bases agree with TRBD1. This CDR3 region has 14 residues. Unmatched junction bases numbered 8, after V lost 5 bases and J lost 5 bases. Germline V lookup: CDR1 SGHTA, CDR2 FQGNSA. The CDR3 sequence is CASSLGRDSETQYF. CDR3 sequence (DNA): TGTGCCAGCAGCCTTGGACGGGACAGCGAGACCCAGTACTTC.

The chain employs TRBV10-3 and TRBJ2-2; weak D call: TRBD2 (6 bases). CDR1 ENHRY and CDR2 SYGVKD come from the germline V gene. The V and J ends lost 3 bases and 0 bases respectively, with 17 bases between them. The CDR3 consists of 18 residues. The CDR3 DNA sequence: TGTGCCATCAGTGACTTGTCTAGCGAGAACGCGAACACCGGGGAGCTGTTTTTT. As protein: CAISDLSSENANTGELFF.

The V and J genes are TRBV11-3 and TRBJ2-3; 7 nucleotides line up with TRBD2. CDR1 is SGHNT, CDR2 YENEEA, per germline. V trimming: 8 bases; J trimming: 5 bases; junction bases outside the gene matches: 10. This CDR3 comprises 14 residues. CDR3 residues: CASGKSGMGDTQYF. The CDR3 DNA reads as TGTGCCAGCGGGAAGAGCGGGATGGGAGATACGCAGTATTTT.

This sequence joins TRBV20-1 and TRBJ1-1; a possible D gene is TRBD1 (5 bases). V was clipped by 6 bases and J by 0 bases, with 14 bases between them. The CDR3 spans 14 residues. CDR1 and CDR2 from the germline V gene are DFQATT and SNEGSKA (reference sequence). The CDR3 DNA sequence: TGCAGTGCGTCTCCAGGACAACTGAACACTGAAGCTTTCTTT. Translating gives CSASPGQLNTEAFF.

Only a few counts were recorded for this clonotype. This rearrangement joins TRBV5-1 to TRBJ2-7, with 11 nucleotides matching TRBD1. Germline lookup yields CDR1 SGHRS and CDR2 YFSETQ. The CDR3 has 16 amino acids. J gave up 7 bases and V 2 bases, and 11 bases lay outside the gene matches. The CDR3 sequence: CASSFRTGQGAGEQYF. Here the CDR3 DNA reads TGCGCCAGCAGCTTTCGTACCGGACAGGGGGCCGGGGAGCAGTACTTC.

In DNA form, the CDR3 reads TGTGCCACCAGTGCTCTGGGCCAGCCCCAGCATTTT. It translates to CATSALGQPQHF. The gene calls are TRBV24-1 and TRBJ1-5; D not certain. The CDR3 is 12 residues long. Trimming stripped 5 bases from V and 7 bases from J, with 8 bases between. CDR1 and CDR2 from the germline V gene are KGHDR and SFDVKD.

This chain connects TRBV29-1 to TRBJ2-1; 7 bases align to TRBD2. The germline CDR1 and CDR2 sequences are SQVTM and ANQGSEA. V lost 3 bases and J lost 8; bases outside the gene matches: 10. This CDR3 is 14 amino acids long. CDR3 nucleotide sequence: TGCAGCGTTGAGGGAGGGAGGGCCGCGGATGAGCAGTTCTTC. As protein: CSVEGGRAADEQFF.

The chain combines TRBV5-4 with TRBJ1-2, with a weak D call TRBD1 (6 bases). The V end lost 0 bases, the J end lost 7 bases, and 10 bases lay between the germline ends. Germline-derived CDR1 and CDR2 are SGHNT and YYREEE (reference sequence). The CDR3 is 13 amino acids. Here the CDR3 DNA reads TGTGCCAGCAGCTTGGGGCAACAGGGTGGCTACACCTTC. This gives the protein CASSLGQQGGYTF.

This chain uses TRBV2 with TRBJ2-1; D is possibly TRBD1 (5 bases). Germline CDR1 is SNHLY and CDR2 is FYNNEI. The CDR3 runs to 14 residues. Trimming shortened V by 3 bases and J by 14 bases, and 20 bases separated the two germline ends. CDR3 DNA: TGTGCCAGCAGTGAGGGGCTGGTGTATCGTGGGGAGTTCTTC. Translating gives CASSEGLVYRGEFF.

The rearrangement joins TRBV15 to TRBJ1-6, with D hard to call. Germline-derived CDR1 and CDR2 are LNHNV and YYDKDF (reference sequence). This CDR3 is built from 14 residues. Trimming removed 3 bases from V and 8 bases from J, with 11 bases in between. CDR3 in amino acids: CATSRETRDSPLHF. CDR3 coding DNA: TGTGCCACCAGCAGGGAGACACGGGATTCACCCCTCCACTTT.

This clonotype has a count of ten or more. CDR3 amino acids: CSANGLNNEQFF. In DNA, the CDR3 is TGCAGTGCCAACGGACTCAACAATGAGCAGTTCTTC. This chain joins TRBV20-1 and TRBJ2-1; D possibly corresponds to TRBD2 (5 bases). The germline V gene encodes CDR1 DFQATT and CDR2 SNEGSKA (reference sequence). V gave up 6 bases and J gave up 5 bases, with 11 bases separating them. The CDR3 has 12 amino acids.

This clonotype was picked up a small number of times. J is TRBJ2-4 and V is TRBV9; weak D call: TRBD1 (5 bases). The V end lost 0 bases, the J end lost 8 bases, and 9 bases lay between the germline ends. The CDR3 has 13 amino acids. The germline CDR1 and CDR2 sequences are SGDLS and YYNGEE. The CDR3 sequence: CASSVDQGYIQYF. The CDR3, as DNA: TGTGCCAGCAGCGTAGATCAGGGTTACATTCAGTACTTC.

The CDR3: CASSKTSGEYNEQFF. In DNA form, the CDR3 reads TGCGCCAGCAGCAAGACTAGCGGGGAGTACAATGAGCAGTTCTTC. This chain uses TRBV5-1 with TRBJ2-1, with TRBD2 identical over 11 bases. Looked up from germline, CDR1 is SGHRS and CDR2 is YFSETQ. With V trimmed by 4 bases and J by 4 bases, 4 bases remained unmatched. The CDR3 contains 15 residues.

This clonotype has only a few counts. In DNA form, the CDR3 reads TGTGCCAGCACCCGACAGTATAATTCACCCCTCCACTTT. Amino acid sequence: CASTRQYNSPLHF. The chain recombines TRBV12-3 or TRBV12-4 with TRBJ1-6, with a tentative D call TRBD1 (5 bases). Between the trimmed V and J ends, which lost 7 bases and 4 bases, there was a span of 8 bases. The CDR3 spans 13 residues.

This clonotype was counted between two and nine times. CDR3 loop: CASSTSGSYEQFF. The CDR3 region has the DNA TGCGCCAGCTCGACTAGCGGGAGTTATGAGCAGTTCTTC. The chain carries TRBV5-1 and TRBJ2-1; 12 bases line up with TRBD2. The ends lost 7 bases at V and 8 bases at J; junction bases unmatched: 4. This CDR3 contains 13 residues. Germline CDR1 SGHRS, CDR2 YFSETQ.

This clonotype was seen a few times. The rearrangement joins TRBV29-1 to TRBJ2-3; TRBD2 matches 8 bases. The V segment lost 0 bases and the J segment 3 bases; nucleotides outside the gene matches: 5. Germline-derived CDR1 and CDR2 are SQVTM and ANQGSEA. The CDR3 spans 15 residues. The CDR3 DNA reads as TGCAGCGTTGAAGATACGGGAGGGCCGACAGATACGCAGTATTTT. Translated: CSVEDTGGPTDTQYF.

This clonotype turned up a few times. V is TRBV19 and J is TRBJ1-2; TRBD1 aligns across 8 bases. The CDR3 runs 17 residues. The ends lost 3 bases at V and 2 bases at J; junction bases unmatched: 11. Germline CDR1 and CDR2: LNHDA and SQIVND (reference sequence). The CDR3 coding sequence is TGTGCCAGTAGTATTTATGTCGGGACAGGCCCAAACTATGGCTACACCTTC. As protein: CASSIYVGTGPNYGYTF.

This clonotype was seen a handful of times. The V call is TRBV24-1, the J call TRBJ2-2, with D hard to call. Germline lookup yields CDR1 KGHDR and CDR2 SFDVKD. The CDR3 is 13 amino acids. Trimming took off 7 bases at V and 1 base at J, with 6 bases between the two ends. CDR3 nucleotide sequence: TGTGCCACCAGCCGACAGAACACCGGGGAGCTGTTTTTT. Its translation is CATSRQNTGELFF.

V is TRBV18 and J is TRBJ1-2; D ambiguous. The V end lost 0 bases, the J end lost 1 base, and 6 bases lay between the germline ends. This CDR3 has 14 residues. CDR1 is KGHSH and CDR2 is LQKENI in the germline V gene. CDR3 loop: CASSPPIVNYGYTF. DNA of the CDR3: TGTGCCAGCTCACCACCGATAGTTAACTATGGCTACACCTTC.

CDR3 in amino acids: CASNLIVSPNNEQFF. The CDR3 bases are TGTGCCAGCAACTTGATAGTGTCCCCAAACAATGAGCAGTTCTTC. The chain uses TRBV6-1 and TRBJ2-1; D not certain. The germline CDR1 and CDR2 sequences are MNHNS and SASEGT. V was trimmed by 7 bases and J by 5 bases, leaving 18 bases between them. The CDR3 sequence is 15 residues long.

The table lists this clonotype with a few counts. This chain joins TRBV30 and TRBJ2-7; D perhaps matches TRBD2 (6 bases). The V and J ends lost 2 bases and 9 bases respectively, with 14 bases between them. This CDR3 has 12 residues. In germline, CDR1 is GTSNPN, CDR2 SVGIG (reference sequence). This CDR3 reads CAWSTSGVSQYF. The CDR3, as DNA: TGTGCCTGGAGTACCTCGGGGGTTTCGCAGTACTTC.

This clonotype was seen many times. The V call is TRBV18, the J call TRBJ1-1; 7 nucleotides align to TRBD1. The CDR3 is 14 amino acids. Germline CDR1 and CDR2: KGHSH and LQKENI. V lost 4 bases, J lost 0 bases, and 2 bases stayed unmatched. CDR3: CASSRGGMNTEAFF. DNA for the CDR3: TGTGCCAGCTCACGAGGGGGCATGAACACTGAAGCTTTCTTT.

This clonotype was counted only a few times. V gene TRBV28 combines with J gene TRBJ2-1; no clear D gene. Germline lookup yields CDR1 MDHEN and CDR2 SYDVKM. The CDR3 has 14 residues. Trimming removed 4 bases from V and 4 bases from J, with 11 bases in between. CDR3 amino acids: CASSSSQVYNEQFF. The DNA for the CDR3 is TGTGCCAGCAGTTCGTCGCAAGTATACAATGAGCAGTTCTTC.

The chain links TRBV9 to TRBJ1-3; possible D gene TRBD1, 6 bases. Between the trimmed V and J ends, which lost 0 bases and 0 bases, there was a span of 10 bases. Germline lookup yields CDR1 SGDLS and CDR2 YYNGEE. The CDR3 is 16 amino acids. Here the CDR3 reads CASSVAAGASGNTIYF. As DNA, the CDR3 is TGTGCCAGCAGCGTAGCGGCAGGGGCCTCTGGAAACACCATATATTTT.

This clonotype has a count of ten or more. The rearrangement uses TRBV5-1 and TRBJ2-2; tentative D call: TRBD2 (6 bases). Trimming took 7 bases from V and 4 from J, leaving 17 bases between them. CDR1 is SGHRS, CDR2 YFSETQ, per germline. CDR3 length equals 15 residues. The chain's CDR3 is CASGSGRGVTGELFF. CDR3 nucleotides: TGCGCCAGCGGATCCGGGAGAGGTGTCACCGGGGAGCTGTTTTTT.

This clonotype showed up just once. V is TRBV29-1 and J is TRBJ2-7; 7 bases agree with TRBD1. CDR1 and CDR2 (germline): SQVTM, ANQGSEA. The CDR3 sequence is 13 residues long. The V gene end was trimmed by 4 bases and the J gene end by 3 bases; junction bases not matched to a gene: 6. CDR3 nucleotides: TGCAGCGTTGGGATAGCAGGGGGCTACGAGCAGTACTTC. Translation: CSVGIAGGYEQYF.

The rearrangement joins TRBV19 to TRBJ2-5; possible D gene TRBD2, 6 bases. Per the germline V gene, CDR1 is LNHDA and CDR2 is SQIVND (reference sequence). Trimming cost V 4 bases and J 4 bases, with 13 bases left between them. The CDR3 is made up of 14 amino acids. CDR3 in DNA: TGTGCCAGTAGTACGGACCTGGGGGGAGAGACCCAGTACTTC. Amino acid sequence: CASSTDLGGETQYF.

This sequence joins TRBV7-3 and TRBJ2-6, with 15 bases identical to TRBD2. The CDR3 loop spans 19 amino acids. Unmatched junction bases numbered 3, after V lost 0 bases and J lost 3 bases. CDR1 is SGHTA, CDR2 FQGTGA, per germline. CDR3 region: CASSLTKGLAGGGANVLTF. The DNA of the CDR3 is TGTGCCAGCAGCTTAACGAAGGGACTAGCGGGAGGTGGGGCCAACGTCCTGACTTTC.

This clonotype was observed a few times. This chain links TRBV29-1 with TRBJ2-3; possible D gene TRBD2, 6 bases. The V gene lost 4 bases and the J gene lost 6 bases, with 11 bases spanning the gap. Per the germline V gene, CDR1 is SQVTM and CDR2 is ANQGSEA. The CDR3 totals 12 residues. Here the CDR3 DNA reads TGCAGCGTTGTGGGCGGGGTTGATACGCAGTATTTT. Amino acids: CSVVGGVDTQYF.

About this clonotype itself: At one boundary the junction diverges from the germline segment, which might be a read error. The rearrangement links TRBV11-3 to TRBJ2-1; TRBD2 matches 8 bases. The CDR3 is 13 amino acids. In germline, CDR1 is SGHNT, CDR2 YENEEA. The CDR3 spells CVSRLRGGNEQFF. CDR3 sequence (DNA): TGTGTCAGCCGCCTTCGGGGGGGCAATGAGCAGTTCTTC. Full variable domain (outside the CDR3, taken from reference TRBV11-3 and TRBJ2-1): EAGVVQSPRYKIIEKKQPVAFWCNPISGHNTLYWYLQNLGQGPELLIRYENEEAVDDSQLPKDRFSAERLKGVDSTLKIQPAELGDSAVYLCVSRLRGGNEQFFGPGTRLTVL.